The source of this T cell receptor beta chain is a study of blood T cell repertoires in COVID-19. Study-wide context: Some COVID-19 samples were acute and others convalescent; all came from the United States, Italy and Spain. The analysed material was cDNA or gDNA that came from T cells, B-cell-depleted T cells, or PBMCs.

The V end was cut by 4 bases, the J end by 2 bases, with 9 bases between. CDR1 and CDR2 (germline): LGHDT, YNNKEL (reference sequence). The CDR3 contains 13 residues. Seattle's cohort entered during active infection and was followed longitudinally. As processed by the authors: Amplification of reference gene primers provided the estimated nucleated cell counts. Using immunoSEQ multiplex PCR, the repertoire was profiled, and TCRdb retains in-frame clones only, with some absent. V and J calls and clone size are those listed in that table; D and trimming were worked out from the DNA. The sample has roughly 340,000 clones, about 88% seen once.

The source of this sequence is a woman aged 70 to 79 with COVID-19, enrolled during active disease. The V call is TRBV3-1 (or the pseudogene TRBV3-2), the J call TRBJ2-7; D possibly corresponds to TRBD1 (6 bases). The specimen was peripheral blood. The CDR3: CASSRGLTYEQYF. CDR3 in DNA: TGTGCCAGCAGCCGGGGGCTGACCTACGAGCAGTACTTC.